This T cell receptor (beta chain) was profiled in a study of PD-1 blockade in mismatch repair-deficient tumors. Background on the study: All were previously treated, progressing patients with over 9 mismatch repair-deficient cancer types.

This clone turned up a few times. Its specificity is unknown. TCRdb keeps only in-frame clones here, not all; method: immunoSEQ multiplex PCR. Found here are about 22,000 clones, 70% to 90% of them singletons; the top ten hold 15% to 20%. Points from the study as a whole: Tumor-resident clones, often absent from pretreatment blood, expanded after pembrolizumab and then contracted.

V lost 6 bases and J 5 bases, leaving 16 bases between the germline ends. The CDR3 length is 14 residues. Germline assignment: CDR1 MNHNS and CDR2 SASEGT. Every patient had mismatch repair deficiency by PCR or immunohistochemistry. The receptor's source is an adult with mismatch repair-deficient cancer. Sequenced material: peripheral blood, taken 2 weeks after starting pembrolizumab. V gene TRBV6-1 combines with J gene TRBJ2-5, with D maybe TRBD2 (7 bases). CDR3 region: CASRDPGGIETQYF. CDR3 sequence (DNA): TGTGCCAGCAGGGATCCGGGGGGCATTGAGACCCAGTACTTC.